This T cell receptor beta chain emerged from a study of cytomegalovirus exposure and HLA in healthy donors. Study observations and caveats: Generally TCR sequences proved uncommon, though certain public TCRs appeared in numerous donors. HLA restriction was apparent for most CMV-associated TCR beta chains in a later analysis. Later analysis reportedly placed an Asian-associated ancestry cluster below the roughly 690-donor mean in N-insertions.

Healthy individuals who donated bone marrow served as the donors. About this clone: Its antigen is undetermined.

Both 60 Vbeta primers and 13 Jbeta primers went into the PCR. The protocol was immunoSEQ multiplex PCR, while the TCRdb copy is restricted to in-frame clones and leaves out a portion. The table has some 140,000 clones, approximately 60% seen once; the top ten hold about 1.5%. The TCR comes from a human donor in good health. Source material: PBMCs.

CDR3 loop: CASSLSGGGTWYF. CDR3 sequence (DNA): TGTGCCAGCAGTTTGAGTGGGGGAGGGACGTGGTATTTT. The rearrangement links TRBV28 to TRBJ1-3; D may be TRBD1 (5 bases). From germline, CDR1 is MDHEN and CDR2 SYDVKM. V lost 3 bases and J lost 16, with 19 bases in between. The CDR3 covers 13 residues.